This T cell receptor (beta chain) came from a study of shared clonotypes between healthy human individuals. Method: immunoSEQ multiplex PCR; TCRdb's copy keeps in-frame clones and lacks some. The repertoire holds approximately 980,000 clones, with approximately 80% as singletons. V was clipped by 7 bases and J by 2 bases; unmatched bases: 1. This CDR3 region has 13 residues. Germline V gene data show CDR1 as SNHLY and CDR2 as FYNNEI. Nashville, Tennessee was home to all donors, each a Caucasian adult. The sequencing sample was made of memory CD4+ T cells sorted from blood. Subset given: CD45RA-negative fraction. The chain employs TRBV2 and TRBJ2-7; 11 nucleotides match TRBD2. The clonotype comes from a man aged 18-30 years in good health. The CDR3 coding sequence is TGTGCCAGCATAGCGGGAGGGACCTACGAGCAGTACTTC. It translates to CASIAGGTYEQYF.